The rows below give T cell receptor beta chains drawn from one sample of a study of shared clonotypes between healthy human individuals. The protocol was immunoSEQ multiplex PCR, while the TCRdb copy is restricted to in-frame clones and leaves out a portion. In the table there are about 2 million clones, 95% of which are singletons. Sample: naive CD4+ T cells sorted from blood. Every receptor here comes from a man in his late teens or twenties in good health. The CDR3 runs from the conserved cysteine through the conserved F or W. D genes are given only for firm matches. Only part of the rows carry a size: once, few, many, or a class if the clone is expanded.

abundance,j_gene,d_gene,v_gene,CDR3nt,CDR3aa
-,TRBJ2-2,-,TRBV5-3,TGTGCCAGAAGCTACGGGACCGGGGAGCTGTTTTTT,CARSYGTGELFF
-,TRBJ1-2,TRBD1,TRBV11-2,TGTGCCAGCAGCTTATCGACAGGGGGCTATGGCTACACCTTC,CASSLSTGGYGYTF
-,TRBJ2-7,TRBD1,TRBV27,TGTGCCAAACTAACTGGCAGGGGGCATGCCTACGAGCAGTACTTC,CAKLTGRGHAYEQYF
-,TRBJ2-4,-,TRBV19,TGTGCCAGTAGTGTATGGGGGCCCCTACCCAAAAACATTCAGTACTTC,CASSVWGPLPKNIQYF
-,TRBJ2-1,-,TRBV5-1,TGCGCCAGCAGCTCGCCCCCGAGGGGCGACGAGTTCTTC,CASSSPPRGDEFF
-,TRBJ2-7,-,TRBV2,TGTGCCAGCACTCCAGACAGGTCCAACTCCTACGAGCAGTACTTC,CASTPDRSNSYEQYF
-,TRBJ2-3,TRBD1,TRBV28,TGTGCCAGCAGTTTGACAGGGGGCGGCACAGATACGCAGTATTTT,CASSLTGGGTDTQYF
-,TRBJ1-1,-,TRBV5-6,TGTGCCAGCAGCTTCGAGAAGCGGAGGCTGAACACTGAAGCTTTCTTT,CASSFEKRRLNTEAFF
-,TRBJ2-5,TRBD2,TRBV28,TGTGCCAGCAGTTTAGGGGGGGTGGAGACCCAGTACTTC,CASSLGGVETQYF
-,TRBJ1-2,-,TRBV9,TGTGCCAGCAGCGTAGGATCGGCCAACTCAAATGGCTACACCTTC,CASSVGSANSNGYTF
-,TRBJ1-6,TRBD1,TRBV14,TGTGCCAGCAGCCCCGGGACAGGGATTAATTCACCCCTCCACTTT,CASSPGTGINSPLHF
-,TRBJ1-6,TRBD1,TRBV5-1,TGCGCCAGCAGCCCACGGACAGGTACTAGTTCACCCCTCCACTTT,CASSPRTGTSSPLHF
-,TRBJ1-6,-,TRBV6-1,TGTGCCGGGGGGTCCGTAGACGGTTATTCACCCCTCCACTTT,CAGGSVDGYSPLHF
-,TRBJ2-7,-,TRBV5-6,TGTGCCAGCAGCTTCGGACGGAGCTACGAGCAGTACTTC,CASSFGRSYEQYF
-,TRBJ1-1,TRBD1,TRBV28,TGTGCCAGCAGTACGGGACAGGTGGGGGACACTGAAGCTTTCTTT,CASSTGQVGDTEAFF
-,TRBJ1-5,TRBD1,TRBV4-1,TGCGCCAGCAGCCAAGAGGACAGGGACAATCAGCCCCAGCATTTT,CASSQEDRDNQPQHF
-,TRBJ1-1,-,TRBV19,TGTGCCAGTAGTATAGATCGCCAGGGGGAAGCTTTCTTT,CASSIDRQGEAFF
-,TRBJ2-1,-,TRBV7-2,TGTGCCAGCAGCTTATCGCCAGCTTCCAATGAGCAGTTCTTC,CASSLSPASNEQFF
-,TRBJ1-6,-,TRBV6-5,TGTGCCAGCAGTCGCAATAAAGTTGATTCACCCCTCCACTTT,CASSRNKVDSPLHF
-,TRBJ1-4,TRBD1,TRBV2,TGTGCCAGCAGTAAAGGGACAGGGGGCGGTGAAAAACTGTTTTTT,CASSKGTGGGEKLFF
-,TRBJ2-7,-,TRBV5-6,TGTGCCAGCAGTGGGCCAGGGATCTCCTACGAGCAGTACTTC,CASSGPGISYEQYF
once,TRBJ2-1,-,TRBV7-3,TGTGCCAGCAGCCTCCACAGAGACAATGAGCAGTTCTTC,CASSLHRDNEQFF
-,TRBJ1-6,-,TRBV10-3,TGTGCCATCAGTACAGGGCGCGAAAATAATTCACCCCTCCACTTT,CAISTGRENNSPLHF
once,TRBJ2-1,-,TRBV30,TGTGCTCATAATGGGGGGAGCAATGAGCAGTTCTTC,CAHNGGSNEQFF
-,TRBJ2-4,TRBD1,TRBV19,TGTGCCAGTCACGAGACAGGGGGAGGAAACATTCAGTACTTC,CASHETGGGNIQYF
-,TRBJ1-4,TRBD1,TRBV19,TGTGCCACCACCGGGGTAGACAGGGGTTCGGAAAAACTGTTTTTT,CATTGVDRGSEKLFF
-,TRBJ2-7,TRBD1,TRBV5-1,TGCGCCAGCAGCCTTCGGACAGGGCTCGGCGAGCAGTACTTC,CASSLRTGLGEQYF
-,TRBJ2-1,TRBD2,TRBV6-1,TGTGCCAGCAGAAGCGGGGGGGTTCAGGAGCAGTTCTTC,CASRSGGVQEQFF
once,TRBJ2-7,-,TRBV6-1,TGTGCCGTCGGAGGTCGGTCCTACGAGCAGTACTTC,CAVGGRSYEQYF
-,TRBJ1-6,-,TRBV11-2,TGTGCCAGCAGCCTCGTGAGCTCCTATAATTCACCCCTCCACTTT,CASSLVSSYNSPLHF
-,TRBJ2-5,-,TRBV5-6,TGTGCCAGCAGCTTGGCCACCGGCCTATCCGGGACCCAGTACTTC,CASSLATGLSGTQYF
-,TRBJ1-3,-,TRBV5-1,TGCGCCAGCAGCTTGGCCGGCAGCTTGGCTGGAAACACCATATATTTT,CASSLAGSLAGNTIYF
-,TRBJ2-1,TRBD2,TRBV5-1,TGCGCCAGCAGCTTGATCCCGGGACTAGCGGGAGAGTCGAATGAGCAGTTCTTC,CASSLIPGLAGESNEQFF
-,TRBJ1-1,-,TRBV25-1,TGTGCCAGCAGTCCTTCCAACACTGAAGCTTTCTTT,CASSPSNTEAFF
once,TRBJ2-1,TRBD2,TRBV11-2,TGTGCCAGCAGCCGACTAGCGGGAGGAACCTACAATGAGCAGTTCTTC,CASSRLAGGTYNEQFF
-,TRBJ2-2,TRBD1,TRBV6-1,TGTGCCAGCAGTGCCCTTAGGGGGCGCGTCGGGGAGCTGTTTTTT,CASSALRGRVGELFF
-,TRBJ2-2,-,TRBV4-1,TGCGCCAGCAGTTGGTCAAGATTAATCACCGGGGAGCTGTTTTTT,CASSWSRLITGELFF
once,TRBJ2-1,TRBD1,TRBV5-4,TGTGCCAGCAGCGAAATAACAGGGGGCGCGTTCAATGAGCAGTTCTTC,CASSEITGGAFNEQFF
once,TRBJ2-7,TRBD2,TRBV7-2,TGTGCCAGCAGCAGGAAGGGACTAATGCCCCTGCAGTACTTC,CASSRKGLMPLQYF
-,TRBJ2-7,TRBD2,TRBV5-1,TGCGCCAGCAGCGTCTCTAGCGGCCACGAGCAGTACTTC,CASSVSSGHEQYF
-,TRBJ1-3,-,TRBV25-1,TGTGCCAGCAGTGAAGCAGGGGAGCTTCGGACGACGGGAAACACCATATATTTT,CASSEAGELRTTGNTIYF
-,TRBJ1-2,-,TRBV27,TGTGCCAGCAGTTCCTCCAGGGGCCCCTATGGCTACACCTTC,CASSSSRGPYGYTF
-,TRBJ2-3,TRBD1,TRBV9,TGTGCCAGCAGCGTAGCAGGGGGAACTAGCACAGATACGCAGTATTTT,CASSVAGGTSTDTQYF
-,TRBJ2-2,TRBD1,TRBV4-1,TGCGCCAGCAGCAACAGGGGCCCAAACACCGGGGAGCTGTTTTTT,CASSNRGPNTGELFF
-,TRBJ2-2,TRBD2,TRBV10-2,TGCGCCAGCAGGACTAGCGGGAGGGCCCGTAACACCGGGGAGCTGTTTTTT,CASRTSGRARNTGELFF
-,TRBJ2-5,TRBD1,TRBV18,TGTGCCAGCTCTTTGGGACAGGGCCAAGAGACCCAGTACTTC,CASSLGQGQETQYF
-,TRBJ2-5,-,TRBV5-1,TGCGCCAGCACCTCCGGCGGGGGCCCGGCGGAGACCCAGTACTTC,CASTSGGGPAETQYF
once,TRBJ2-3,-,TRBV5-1,TGCGCCAGCAGCTTGGGTTGGGGTGGCACAGATACGCAGTATTTT,CASSLGWGGTDTQYF